This TCR beta chain is drawn from a study of T cells after yellow fever vaccination (dated by TCRdb to the late 2010s). Notes on the research overall: The SMART-Seq v4 Ultra Low Input RNA kit was used to prepare libraries from fractions with low cell numbers. The cohort comprised two healthy male donors, one aged 18 to 29 and one aged 30 to 40 years. To follow T-cell clones before and after both primary and booster YFV17D yellow fever vaccination, bulk TCR alpha and beta repertoires underwent longitudinal sequencing. Blood samples were taken at several timepoints before and after primary and secondary immunization, and bulk PBMC replicates and cell subsets were isolated. The paper's findings and limits, for the study overall: The secondary T-cell response was found to be weaker but faster than the primary response, with a peak reached on day 5 rather than on day 15. A small share of clonotypes occurred in both CD4 and CD8 compartments, likely arising from convergent recombination. After the booster, most clones that had expanded after primary vaccination were detected again (roughly 96% of CD4 and about 88% of CD8), suggesting broad maintenance of memory. Only two donors were included in the study, so the extent to which the findings can be generalized is limited. Computational filtering was required because FACS-sorted repertoires could contain abundant contaminating clonotypes from the bulk population.

The CDR3, cysteine through phenylalanine, is 14 amino acids long. Only the CDR3 portion is preserved as DNA: 42 bases, with reading frame beginning at the first base. The germline V gene (reference sequence) sets CDR1 to DFQATT and CDR2 to SNEGSKA. From V the trimming removes 6 bases and from J it removes 5 bases, while the gene matches leave 11 bases of the junction unaccounted for. For sequencing, an Illumina NovaSeq 6000 was employed. TCR cDNA was synthesized by 5'RACE template switching, through which a universal primer site and unique molecular identifiers were introduced. Priming of cDNA synthesis was performed from both the TCR alpha and TCR beta constant segments. Two PCR steps were used to amplify libraries, with sample barcodes and sequencing adapters being added in the second step. Libraries were sequenced on Illumina HiSeq 2500 (2x100 bp) or NovaSeq (2x150 bp). Per the authors' processing: MIGEC was used to demultiplex reads and collapse the reads into UMI consensus sequences, and MiXCR was used for V(D)J alignment. Vaccine-responding clonotypes were identified with edgeR using replicate PBMC samples, with FDR below 0.01 and a log2 fold change above 5 up to day 15 being required. Bulk clonotypes were assigned CD4 or CD8 identity according to which sequenced CD4 or CD8 repertoire held them at higher abundance. The public reads were quality trimmed at Q25 with fastp and then assembled into clones with MiXCR by TCRdb, keeping productive beta chains. Every entry covers one CDR3 protein and lists the most common genes and DNA from its rows. The V and J calls follow TCRdb's processing rather than the paper's. Across this sample there are a few hundred thousand distinct CDR3 sequences, with approximately 3.8% seen only once. The top ten clones comprise under 20% of the sample.

The treatment or condition label corresponds to: live attenuated yellow fever vaccine strain. At every blood-draw timepoint, two biological replicates of bulk PBMCs were collected. A standard Ficoll-Paque protocol was used to isolate PBMCs from peripheral blood. TriZol was used to extract RNA from bulk PBMCs, from CD4 and CD8 fractions, and from dextramer-positive and dextramer-negative fractions. This clonotype was recorded at least ten times. Its antigen is not yet known. Base qualities are missing; no much larger clone stands one base away. The V gene is TRBV20-1 and the J gene is TRBJ2-5; 8 bases in between match TRBD1. The sequencing here drew on PBMCs, taken 15 days after the yellow fever booster vaccination. This clonotype was obtained from a man younger than 30 who received the YFV17D yellow fever vaccine. CDR3 loop: CSALRTRGRETQYF. The DNA is as follows: TGCAGTGCCCTCAGGACCAGGGGGCGGGAGACCCAGTACTTC.